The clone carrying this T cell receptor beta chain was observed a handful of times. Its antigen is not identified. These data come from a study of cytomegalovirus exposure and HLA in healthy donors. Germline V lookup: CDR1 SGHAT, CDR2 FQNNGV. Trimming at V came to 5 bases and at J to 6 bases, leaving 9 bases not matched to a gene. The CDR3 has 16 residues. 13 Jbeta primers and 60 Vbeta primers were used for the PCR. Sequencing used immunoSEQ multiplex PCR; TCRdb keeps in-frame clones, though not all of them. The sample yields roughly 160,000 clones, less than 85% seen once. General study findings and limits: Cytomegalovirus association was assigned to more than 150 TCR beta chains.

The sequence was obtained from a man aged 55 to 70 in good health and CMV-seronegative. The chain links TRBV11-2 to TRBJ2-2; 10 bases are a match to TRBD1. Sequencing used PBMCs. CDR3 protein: CASSKWTGGMAGELFF. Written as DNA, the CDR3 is TGTGCCAGCAGCAAATGGACAGGGGGTATGGCCGGGGAGCTGTTTTTT.